This TCR beta chain comes out of a study of CD4 T cells in relation to SARS-CoV-2 and coronaviruses. For the study at large: After roughly eleven days of antigen culture, PBMC TCR beta CDR3s were sequenced.

TCRdb keeps only in-frame clones here, not all; method: immunoSEQ multiplex PCR. The table lists over 40,000 clones, under 90% of them singletons, with 0.95% to 1.5% in the top ten. As to this clone: Its antigen remains unidentified.

The sequencing input was naive CD4+ T cells from PBMCs, cultured in vitro. Subset specified: naive CD4+ T cells isolated by negative enrichment. The source is an adult with COVID-19.

The CDR3 loop is CASSPPARVGIQYF. In nucleotides, the CDR3 is TGTGCCAGCTCACCACCTGCTCGCGTCGGCATTCAGTACTTC. The chain combines TRBV18 with TRBJ2-4, with D unresolved. The CDR3 has 14 amino acids. Per the germline V gene, CDR1 is KGHSH and CDR2 is LQKENI. The V and J ends lost 0 bases and 9 bases respectively, with 12 bases between them.